This TCR beta chain was profiled in a study of shared T cell receptors in the human thymus. The protocol was immunoSEQ multiplex PCR, while the TCRdb copy is restricted to in-frame clones and leaves out a portion. The sample lists about 660,000 clones; around 87% were seen once. This CDR3 has 12 amino acids. Trimming cost V 4 bases and J 2 bases, with 6 bases left between them. Per the germline V gene, CDR1 is KGHSH and CDR2 is LQKENI. The sample also formed part of further work on human thymus T cells. This second report adds: The thymus was resected at corrective cardiac surgery. Within thymic and blood repertoires, V and J gene usage appeared to be biased. Related research described strongly overlapping thymic repertoires in unrelated people.

Sequencing was carried out using thymocytes. V usage is TRBV18 and J usage is TRBJ2-7; D is unresolved. This clonotype was sampled from a boy younger than two with a congenital heart defect. CDR3 protein: CASSRATYEQYF. CDR3 in DNA: TGTGCCAGCTCACGGGCGACCTACGAGCAGTACTTC.